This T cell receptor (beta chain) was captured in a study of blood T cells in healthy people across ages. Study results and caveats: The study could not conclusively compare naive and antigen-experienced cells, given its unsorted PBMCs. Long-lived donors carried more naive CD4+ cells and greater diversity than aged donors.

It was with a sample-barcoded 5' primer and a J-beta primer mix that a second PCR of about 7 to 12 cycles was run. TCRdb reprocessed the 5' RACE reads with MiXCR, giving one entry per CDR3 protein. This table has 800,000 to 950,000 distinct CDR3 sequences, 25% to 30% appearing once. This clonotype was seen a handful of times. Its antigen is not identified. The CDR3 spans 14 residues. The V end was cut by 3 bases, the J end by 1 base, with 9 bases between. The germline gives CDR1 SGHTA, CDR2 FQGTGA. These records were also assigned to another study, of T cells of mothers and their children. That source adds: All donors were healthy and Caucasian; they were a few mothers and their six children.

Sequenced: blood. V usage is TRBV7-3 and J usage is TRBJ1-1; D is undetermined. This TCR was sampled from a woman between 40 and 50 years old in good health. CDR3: CASSFGPTNTEAFF. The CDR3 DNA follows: TGTGCCAGCAGCTTCGGACCTACGAACACTGAAGCTTTCTTT.